This T cell receptor beta chain was sequenced for a study of regulatory T cells in long-lasting Graves disease. Findings and limits, study-wide: TCR diversity was lower in persistent Graves' patients than in newly diagnosed ones.

Specified time point: newly diagnosed GD, antithyroid drugs for less than 3 months. Preparation of the TCR library used RNA extracted from PBMCs. With regard to this clonotype: Antigen: not known.

The V end was cut by 6 bases, the J end by 7 bases, with 10 bases between. Germline assignment: CDR1 MNHNS and CDR2 SASEGT. There are 12 residues in the CDR3. iRepertoire HTBI primers and Arm-PCR of CDR3 regions built TCR beta libraries. In TCRdb, the multiplex PCR reads were re-called with MiXCR into one record per CDR3 protein. The table lists about 620,000 distinct CDR3 sequences, 15% to 20% of them singletons. This same sample was also part of a study on T cells in Graves' hyperthyroidism and ophthalmopathy. That paper notes: When the TCR CDR3 underwent first-round RT-PCR, the HTBI primer set was used. Separating ophthalmopathy from stable hyperthyroidism was achieved by a 13 V-J model.

The sequencing here drew on peripheral blood mononuclear cells (PBMCs), taken at new diagnosis, from a patient treated with antithyroid drugs. The chain uses TRBV6-1 and TRBJ2-1; D remains ambiguous. This clonotype was sampled from a woman aged 25-40 years with Graves disease. The CDR3 is CASSSQRNEQFF. In DNA, the CDR3 is TGTGCCAGCAGCTCTCAGAGGAATGAGCAGTTCTTC.